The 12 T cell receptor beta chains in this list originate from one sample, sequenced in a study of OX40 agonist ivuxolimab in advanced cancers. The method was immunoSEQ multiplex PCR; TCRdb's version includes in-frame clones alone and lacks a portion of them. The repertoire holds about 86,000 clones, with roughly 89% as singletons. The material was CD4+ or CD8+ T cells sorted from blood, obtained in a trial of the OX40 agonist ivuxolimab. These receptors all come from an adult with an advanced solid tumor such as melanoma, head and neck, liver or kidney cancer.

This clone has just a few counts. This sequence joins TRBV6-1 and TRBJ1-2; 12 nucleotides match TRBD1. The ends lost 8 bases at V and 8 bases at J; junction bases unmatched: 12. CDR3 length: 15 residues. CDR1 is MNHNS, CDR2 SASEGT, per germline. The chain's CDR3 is CASSPGQGAYMGYTF. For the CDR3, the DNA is TGTGCCAGCTCACCGGGACAGGGGGCTTATATGGGCTACACCTTC.

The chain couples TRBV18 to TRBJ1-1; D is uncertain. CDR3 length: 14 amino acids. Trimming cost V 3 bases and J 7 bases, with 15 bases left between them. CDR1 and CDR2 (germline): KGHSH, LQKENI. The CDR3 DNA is TGTGCCAGCTCACCGTTCCTGACATCGGATGAAGCTTTCTTT. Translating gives CASSPFLTSDEAFF.

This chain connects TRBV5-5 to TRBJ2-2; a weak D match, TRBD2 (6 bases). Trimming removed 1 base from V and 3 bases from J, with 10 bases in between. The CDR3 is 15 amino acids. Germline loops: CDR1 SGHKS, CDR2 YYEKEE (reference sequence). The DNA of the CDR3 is TGTGCCAGCAGCTTGTACTGGGAGGACACCGGGGAGCTGTTTTTT. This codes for CASSLYWEDTGELFF.

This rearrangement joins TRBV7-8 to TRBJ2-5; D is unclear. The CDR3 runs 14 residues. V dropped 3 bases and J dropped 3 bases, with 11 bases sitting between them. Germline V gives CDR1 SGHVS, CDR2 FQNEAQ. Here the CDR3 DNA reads TGTGCCAGCAGCTTGTCCAGGTGGAAAGAGACCCAGTACTTC. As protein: CASSLSRWKETQYF.

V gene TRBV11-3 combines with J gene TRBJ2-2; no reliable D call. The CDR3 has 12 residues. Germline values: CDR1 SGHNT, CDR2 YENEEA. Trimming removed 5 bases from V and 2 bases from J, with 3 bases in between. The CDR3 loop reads CASSLNTGELFF. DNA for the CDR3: TGTGCCAGCAGCCTTAACACCGGGGAGCTGTTTTTT.

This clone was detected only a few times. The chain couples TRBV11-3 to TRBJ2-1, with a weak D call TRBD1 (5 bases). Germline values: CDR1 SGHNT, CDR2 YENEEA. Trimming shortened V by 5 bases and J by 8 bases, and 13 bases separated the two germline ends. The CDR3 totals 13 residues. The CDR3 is CASSADTRDEQFF. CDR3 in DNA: TGTGCCAGCAGCGCGGACACACGGGATGAGCAGTTCTTC.

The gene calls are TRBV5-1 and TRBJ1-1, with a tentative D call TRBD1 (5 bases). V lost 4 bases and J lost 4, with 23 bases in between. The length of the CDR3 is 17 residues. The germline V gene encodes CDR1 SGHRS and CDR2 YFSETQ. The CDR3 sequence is CASSLGGGRAGGTEAFF. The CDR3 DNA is TGCGCCAGCAGCCTTGGTGGCGGTAGGGCCGGGGGCACTGAAGCTTTCTTT.

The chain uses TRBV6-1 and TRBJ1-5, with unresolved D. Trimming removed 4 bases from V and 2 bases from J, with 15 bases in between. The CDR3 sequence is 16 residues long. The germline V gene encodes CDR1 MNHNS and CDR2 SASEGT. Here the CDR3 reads CASSVLSGFGNQPQHF. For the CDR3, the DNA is TGTGCCAGCAGTGTTCTAAGCGGGTTTGGCAATCAGCCCCAGCATTTT.

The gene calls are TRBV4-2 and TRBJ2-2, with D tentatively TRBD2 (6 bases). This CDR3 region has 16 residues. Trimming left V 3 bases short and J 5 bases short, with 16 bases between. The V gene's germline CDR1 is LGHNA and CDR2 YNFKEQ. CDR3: CASSQYRDLQTGELFF. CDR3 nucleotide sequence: TGTGCCAGCAGCCAGTACCGGGACTTACAAACCGGGGAGCTGTTTTTT.

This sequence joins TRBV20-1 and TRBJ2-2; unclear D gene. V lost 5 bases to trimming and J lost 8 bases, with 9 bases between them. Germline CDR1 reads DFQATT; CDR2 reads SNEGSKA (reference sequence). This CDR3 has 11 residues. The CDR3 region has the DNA TGCAGTGCTCCTCTACGAGGGGAGCTGTTTTTT. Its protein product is CSAPLRGELFF.

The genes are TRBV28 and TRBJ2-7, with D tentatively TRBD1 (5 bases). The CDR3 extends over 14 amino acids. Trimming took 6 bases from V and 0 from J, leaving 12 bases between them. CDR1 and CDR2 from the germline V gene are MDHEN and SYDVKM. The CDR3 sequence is CASSPTGYSYEQYF. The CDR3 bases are TGTGCCAGCAGCCCTACAGGATACTCCTACGAGCAGTACTTC.

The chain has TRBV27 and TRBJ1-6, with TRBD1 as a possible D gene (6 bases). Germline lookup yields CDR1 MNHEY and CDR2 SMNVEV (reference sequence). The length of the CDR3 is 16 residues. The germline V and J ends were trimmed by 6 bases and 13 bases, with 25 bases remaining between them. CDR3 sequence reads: CASSLPRTAPAPPLHF. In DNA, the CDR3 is TGTGCCAGCAGCTTACCCCGGACAGCCCCCGCCCCCCCCCTCCACTTT.